Given below is one TCR beta chain in context. The sample comes from a study of blood T cell repertoires in COVID-19. Study summary: The samples span acute and convalescent COVID-19 from the United States, Italy and Spain. Sources were T cells, B-cell-depleted T cells, or PBMCs; the material itself was cDNA or gDNA.

Trimming cost V 2 bases and J 3 bases; bases outside gene matches: 4. Germline V gene lookup returns CDR1 SNHLY and CDR2 FYNNEI. CDR3 length equals 15 residues. Original processing notes: Reference gene primer amplification in the assay estimated nucleated cell counts. TCRdb keeps only in-frame clones here, not all; method: immunoSEQ multiplex PCR. V and J calls and clone size follow that table, whereas D and trimming were derived from the DNA. There are over 60,000 clones in the sample; approximately 90% occur only once, and around 2.5% lies in the top ten. The V call is TRBV2, the J call TRBJ1-3; 7 positions agree with TRBD1. The TCR comes from a man aged 65 to 79 with active or convalescent COVID-19. Source material: peripheral blood. CDR3 nucleotide sequence: TGTGCCAGCAGTGAAAGTACAGGGGTTGGAAACACCATATATTTT. Its protein product is CASSESTGVGNTIYF.